Following are 5 T cell receptor beta chains from one sample sequenced in a study of shared clonotypes between healthy human individuals. Clones were sequenced by immunoSEQ multiplex PCR, and TCRdb holds only the in-frame ones, with some missing. The sample lists some 800,000 clones; nearly 95% were seen once. Naive-designated CD8 cells lacked CD45RO, were positively enriched for CCR7, and omitted terminally differentiated effector memory CD45RA+ cells. Sequencing was performed on naive CD8+ T cells sorted from blood. The source is a man aged 30 to 45 in good health.

This clone has more than one count but fewer than ten. The rearrangement links TRBV10-1 to TRBJ1-1; D is perhaps TRBD1 (6 bases). In germline, CDR1 is WNHNN, CDR2 SYGVQD (reference sequence). V shed 4 bases and J shed 7 bases, with 13 bases lying between them. This CDR3 region has 13 residues. The CDR3 sequence: CASSASDRIEAFF. In nucleotides, the CDR3 is TGCGCCAGCAGTGCCTCAGACAGGATTGAAGCTTTCTTT.

This sequence joins TRBV2 and TRBJ2-3; no definite D call. V lost 8 bases and J lost 2, with 11 bases in between. CDR3 length: 13 residues. Per germline, CDR1 SNHLY and CDR2 FYNNEI. CDR3 protein: CASRHLHTDTQYF. The CDR3 nucleotides read TGTGCCAGCCGACACTTACACACAGATACGCAGTATTTT.

As for this clone: The sample has other DNA sequences that encode this CDR3 too. This chain connects TRBV27 to TRBJ1-5; D gene uncertain. The CDR3 spans 14 residues. CDR1 is MNHEY and CDR2 is SMNVEV in the germline V gene (reference sequence). With 6 bases removed from V and 1 base from J, the gap between germline ends came to 10 bases. DNA for the CDR3: TGTGCCAGCAGCCTCTTCGGAAGCAATCAGCCCCAGCATTTT. Residues: CASSLFGSNQPQHF.

The rearrangement joins TRBV6-5 to TRBJ2-7; D is perhaps TRBD1 or TRBD2 (5 bases each). CDR1 and CDR2 from the germline V gene are MNHEY and SVGAGI. The CDR3 is made up of 14 amino acids. Trimming pared 7 bases from V and 2 bases from J, leaving 15 bases between. CDR3 loop: CASNPGTVTYEQYF. The CDR3 coding sequence is TGTGCCAGCAATCCCGGGACGGTGACCTACGAGCAGTACTTC.

The chain recombines TRBV4-1 with TRBJ2-1, with 11 bases identical to TRBD2. Trimming removed 4 bases from V and 2 bases from J; junction bases left unmatched: 10. CDR1 and CDR2 (germline): MGHRA, YSYEKL. The CDR3 consists of 18 residues. The CDR3 DNA reads TGCGCCAGCAGCCCCACGATACTAGCGGGGGACCCCTACAATGAGCAGTTCTTC. Translated, it gives CASSPTILAGDPYNEQFF.